One and the same sample provided the 31 T cell receptor beta chains below, sequenced in a study of blood T cell repertoires in COVID-19. Clones were read by immunoSEQ multiplex PCR, and TCRdb kept only the in-frame ones, dropping some. Counted here are about 400,000 clones, around nine tenths occurring once; the ten biggest clones make up around 7.5%. The sample consisted of peripheral blood. The receptor source for this set is an older woman with COVID-19, enrolled during active disease.

This sequence joins TRBV18 and TRBJ1-2; possibly TRBD1 for D (6 bases). The CDR3 is 14 amino acids. Germline assignment: CDR1 KGHSH and CDR2 LQKENI. Trimming left V 2 bases short and J 3 bases short, with 10 bases between. The CDR3 sequence is CASSPGDTYYGYTF. CDR3 DNA sequence: TGTGCCAGCTCACCAGGGGACACATACTATGGCTACACCTTC.

The genes are TRBV27 and TRBJ2-2; 12 nucleotides match TRBD2. After removal of 5 bases from V and 7 bases from J, the junction contained 11 bases not matched to a gene. Germline values: CDR1 MNHEY, CDR2 SMNVEV (reference sequence). The CDR3 has 17 residues. The DNA of the CDR3 is TGTGCCAGCAGTATCCTTTCTAGCGGGGGGGCCGGCGGGGAGCTGTTTTTT. Residues: CASSILSSGGAGGELFF.

The V call is TRBV13, the J call TRBJ2-2, with D tentatively TRBD1 (5 bases). The CDR3 is made up of 15 amino acids. V was clipped by 2 bases and J by 5 bases, with 12 bases between them. Per the germline V gene, CDR1 is PRHDT and CDR2 is FYEKMQ (reference sequence). The CDR3 sequence is CASSLFPGMTGELFF. The CDR3 DNA sequence: TGTGCCAGCAGCTTATTTCCAGGGATGACCGGGGAGCTGTTTTTT. Based on the CDR3 plus reference TRBV13 and TRBJ2-2, the full variable domain is AAGVIQSPRHLIKEKRETATLKCYPIPRHDTVYWYQQGPGQDPQFLISFYEKMQSDKGSIPDRFSAQQFSDYHSELNMSSLELGDSALYFCASSLFPGMTGELFFGEGSRLTVL.

The chain couples TRBV9 to TRBJ2-1; possibly TRBD2 for D (6 bases). The CDR3 is 18 amino acids. From germline, CDR1 is SGDLS and CDR2 YYNGEE. V was cut by 0 bases and J by 3 bases, with 19 bases left in between. CDR3 sequence reads: CASSVEGRLAPIYNEQFF. CDR3 in DNA: TGTGCCAGCAGCGTAGAGGGTCGGCTAGCGCCTATCTACAATGAGCAGTTCTTC.

This sequence joins TRBV19 and TRBJ1-5; 7 nucleotides agree with TRBD1. The length of the CDR3 is 16 residues. J lost 1 base, V lost 1 base, and 4 bases had no gene match. CDR1 is LNHDA, CDR2 SQIVND, per germline (reference sequence). CDR3 nucleotide sequence: TGTGCCAGTAGTATAGTAGGGGGCGGAAGCAATCAGCCCCAGCATTTT. It codes for CASSIVGGGSNQPQHF. Using reference TRBV19 and TRBJ1-5 for the parts outside the CDR3, the full variable domain is DGGITQSPKYLFRKEGQNVTLSCEQNLNHDAMYWYRQDPGQGLRLIYYSQIVNDFQKGDIAEGYSVSREKKESFPLTVTSAQKNPTAFYLCASSIVGGGSNQPQHFGDGTRLSIL.

This chain connects TRBV7-2 to TRBJ2-4; 12 nucleotides match TRBD2. Germline V gives CDR1 SGHTA, CDR2 FQGNSA. V dropped 1 base and J dropped 7; count of bases not matched to a gene: 2. This CDR3 is built from 15 residues. The DNA of the CDR3 is TGTGCCAGCAGCTTAGGTCTAGCGGGGGGGAACATTCAGTACTTC. Protein: CASSLGLAGGNIQYF.

The V call is TRBV18, the J call TRBJ1-2; D is ambiguous. CDR3 length: 14 amino acids. V shed 3 bases and J shed 3 bases, with 11 bases lying between them. Looked up from germline, CDR1 is KGHSH and CDR2 is LQKENI. The CDR3 DNA follows: TGTGCCAGCTCACCGAGAGGGTTCGACTATGGCTACACCTTC. Its protein is CASSPRGFDYGYTF.

The chain employs TRBV6-2 or TRBV6-3 and TRBJ2-1; D unclear. Germline V gives CDR1 MNHEY, CDR2 SVGEGT. The germline V and J ends were trimmed by 4 bases and 0 bases, with 10 bases remaining between them. This CDR3 region has 15 residues. CDR3 in amino acids: CASSFAASSYNEQFF. The CDR3 DNA reads TGTGCCAGCAGTTTTGCGGCGAGCTCCTACAATGAGCAGTTCTTC.

V gene TRBV13 combines with J gene TRBJ2-3, with TRBD2 matching 8 bases. This CDR3 has 14 residues. V dropped 7 bases and J dropped 5; count of bases not matched to a gene: 8. The germline CDR1 and CDR2 sequences are PRHDT and FYEKMQ (reference sequence). In DNA form, the CDR3 reads TGTGCCAGCAACCGGGGGGGCGAGGTAGATACGCAGTATTTT. Translating it yields CASNRGGEVDTQYF.

V usage is TRBV7-6 and J usage is TRBJ1-1; perhaps TRBD1 as D (6 bases). Trimming shortened V by 5 bases and J by 0 bases, and 13 bases separated the two germline ends. From germline, CDR1 is SGHVS and CDR2 FNYEAQ. This CDR3 region has 15 residues. The CDR3 reads CASSQGGGVNTEAFF. In nucleotides, the CDR3 is TGTGCCAGCAGCCAAGGGGGGGGCGTGAACACTGAAGCTTTCTTT.

This clone was seen more than once but under ten times. The chain is built from TRBV2 and TRBJ2-3; 11 nucleotides agree with TRBD2. Germline assignment: CDR1 SNHLY and CDR2 FYNNEI. Losses at the gene ends were 7 bases for V and 7 bases for J; bases not matched to a gene: 4. CDR3 length: 13 amino acids. CDR3 nucleotides: TGTGCCAGCACCCCGACTAGCGGGAATACGCAGTATTTT. It yields the protein CASTPTSGNTQYF.

The chain's CDR3 is CASSVTGTSGGAGGELFF. In DNA, the CDR3 is TGTGCCAGCAGCGTCACCGGGACTAGCGGGGGGGCAGGCGGGGAGCTGTTTTTT. The V gene is TRBV7-9, the J gene TRBJ2-2, with 16 positions matching TRBD2. The trim removed 5 bases at V and 7 bases at J, leaving 10 bases unmatched. CDR1 SEHNR and CDR2 FQNEAQ come from the germline V gene (reference sequence). The CDR3 covers 18 residues.

Here the CDR3 reads CASSQYTGGRETQYF. For the CDR3, the DNA is TGTGCCAGCAGCCAATACACTGGCGGGAGGGAGACCCAGTACTTC. The rearrangement joins TRBV3-1 (or the pseudogene TRBV3-2) to TRBJ2-5; 8 bases fit TRBD2. V lost 2 bases and J lost 5; bases outside the gene matches: 7. Per the germline V gene, CDR1 is LGHDT and CDR2 is YNNKEL (reference sequence). CDR3 length: 15 amino acids.

The rearrangement uses TRBV19 and TRBJ1-5; D is possibly TRBD1 (5 bases). The germline V gene has CDR1 LNHDA and CDR2 SQIVND (reference sequence). This CDR3 region has 14 residues. The V end was cut by 2 bases, the J end by 9 bases, with 14 bases between. Here the CDR3 reads CASSILSSGGPQHF. The CDR3 nucleotides read TGTGCCAGTAGTATACTCAGCTCCGGGGGGCCCCAGCATTTT.

The V and J genes are TRBV23-1 and TRBJ1-2, with D possibly TRBD1 on 5 matching bases. TRBV23-1 is designated an ORF whose function remains uncertain. This CDR3 is 13 amino acids long. Trimming cost V 8 bases and J 4 bases, with 14 bases left between them. As DNA, the CDR3 is TGCGCCAGCCTCGACTGGGGGGGCTATGGCTACACCTTC. Residues: CASLDWGGYGYTF.

The chain couples TRBV7-8 to TRBJ1-2; the match to TRBD1 covers 9 bases. CDR3 size: 16 residues. V shed 4 bases, J shed 1 base, and the junction held 7 bases outside the gene matches. Germline V CDR1 and CDR2: SGHVS, FQNEAQ. This CDR3 is CASSSTGGNDNYGYTF. The CDR3 nucleotides are TGTGCCAGCAGCTCGACAGGGGGTAATGATAACTATGGCTACACCTTC. Full variable domain (remainder filled in from reference TRBV7-8 and TRBJ1-2): GAGVSQSPRYKVAKRGQDVALRCDPISGHVSLFWYQQALGQGPEFLTYFQNEAQLDKSGLPSDRFFAERPEGSVSTLKIQRTQQEDSAVYLCASSSTGGNDNYGYTFGSGTRLTVV.

J is TRBJ2-1 and V is TRBV7-9, with 14 bases fitting TRBD2. The V segment lost 5 bases and the J segment 7 bases; nucleotides outside the gene matches: 4. The CDR3 runs 15 residues. Germline CDR1 and CDR2: SEHNR and FQNEAQ (reference sequence). The CDR3 sequence: CASSRRTSGGNEQFF. CDR3 in DNA: TGTGCCAGCAGCCGAAGGACTAGCGGGGGGAATGAGCAGTTCTTC.

The chain carries TRBV28 and TRBJ1-4, with 7 bases matching TRBD1. Germline V CDR1 and CDR2: MDHEN, SYDVKM. This CDR3 has 16 residues. The V and J ends lost 3 bases and 4 bases, in that order; junction bases with no gene match: 8. In DNA form, the CDR3 reads TGTGCCAGCAGTTTCCCCACAGGGGAAATTAATGAAAAACTGTTTTTT. Amino acid sequence: CASSFPTGEINEKLFF.

The chain links TRBV7-2 to TRBJ2-7; TRBD1 might be the D (6 bases). This CDR3 has 15 amino acids. V dropped 5 bases and J dropped 0 bases, with 14 bases sitting between them. Germline V gives CDR1 SGHTA, CDR2 FQGNSA. The CDR3 DNA reads TGTGCCAGCAGCGTCAGTACAGGGTTCTCCTACGAGCAGTACTTC. Protein: CASSVSTGFSYEQYF.

The gene calls are TRBV10-3 and TRBJ1-2; 8 nucleotides align to TRBD1. Looked up from germline, CDR1 is ENHRY and CDR2 is SYGVKD. The V and J ends lost 3 bases and 4 bases, in that order; junction bases with no gene match: 13. The CDR3 sequence is 17 residues long. CDR3 amino acids: CAISDNGFGQGGYGYTF. The CDR3 DNA sequence: TGTGCCATCAGTGACAACGGCTTCGGACAGGGAGGCTATGGCTACACCTTC.

The chain combines TRBV7-9 with TRBJ1-2; TRBD1 might be the D (6 bases). The CDR3 is 14 amino acids. V was cut by 5 bases and J by 10 bases, with 20 bases left in between. Germline assignment: CDR1 SEHNR and CDR2 FQNEAQ (reference sequence). The DNA for the CDR3 is TGTGCCAGCAGCCCCGCGACAGGCTTTATAACCTACACCTTC. It encodes CASSPATGFITYTF.

The rearrangement uses TRBV2 and TRBJ2-1, with no clear D. Germline V lookup: CDR1 SNHLY, CDR2 FYNNEI. The V and J ends lost 2 bases and 0 bases respectively, with 11 bases between them. This CDR3 is 16 amino acids long. The CDR3 here is CASSEMSEGSYNEQFF. In DNA form, the CDR3 reads TGTGCCAGCAGTGAAATGAGCGAAGGCTCCTACAATGAGCAGTTCTTC.

The chain uses TRBV4-1 and TRBJ1-2; 8 bases agree with TRBD1. This CDR3 comprises 14 residues. Unmatched junction bases numbered 10, after V lost 3 bases and J lost 10 bases. Germline V gene lookup returns CDR1 MGHRA and CDR2 YSYEKL. The CDR3 loop is CASSHTDRGPSYTF. CDR3 DNA sequence: TGCGCCAGCAGCCACACTGACAGGGGCCCTTCCTACACCTTC.

The V and J genes are TRBV9 and TRBJ2-7; 9 bases match TRBD1. The ends lost 4 bases at V and 3 bases at J; junction bases unmatched: 8. This CDR3 comprises 15 residues. Looked up from germline, CDR1 is SGDLS and CDR2 is YYNGEE. In DNA, the CDR3 is TGTGCCAGCAGCCCCCGGGACAGGGAAATCTACGAGCAGTACTTC. Encoded protein: CASSPRDREIYEQYF.

The rearrangement uses TRBV7-9 and TRBJ2-3; 7 positions agree with TRBD1. V shed 4 bases, J shed 3 bases, and the junction held 13 bases outside the gene matches. This CDR3 is built from 17 residues. From germline, CDR1 is SEHNR and CDR2 FQNEAQ (reference sequence). The CDR3 loop is CASSSLQGVGDTDTQYF. The CDR3 DNA is TGTGCCAGCAGCTCCTTGCAGGGGGTCGGTGATACAGATACGCAGTATTTT.

J is TRBJ1-2 and V is TRBV4-1, with D possibly TRBD1 on 6 matching bases. Germline loops: CDR1 MGHRA, CDR2 YSYEKL. The V and J ends lost 4 bases and 2 bases respectively, with 14 bases between them. The CDR3 is 15 residues long. The CDR3 DNA is TGCGCCAGCAGCCCCTGGCAGGGGCCCAACTATGGCTACACCTTC. Translating gives CASSPWQGPNYGYTF.

The chain recombines TRBV5-1 with TRBJ1-4, with 9 bases matching TRBD1. Germline V gene lookup returns CDR1 SGHRS and CDR2 YFSETQ. J gave up 4 bases and V 3 bases, and 4 bases lay outside the gene matches. The length of the CDR3 is 15 residues. The CDR3 nucleotides are TGCGCCAGCAGCTGGGGACAGGGAGGTAATGAAAAACTGTTTTTT. Translation gives CASSWGQGGNEKLFF.

This clone was observed a single time. The chain recombines TRBV3-1 (or the pseudogene TRBV3-2) with TRBJ1-3, with TRBD1 matching over 9 bases. Germline lookup yields CDR1 LGHDT and CDR2 YNNKEL (reference sequence). There are 16 residues in the CDR3. Unmatched junction bases numbered 9, after V lost 5 bases and J lost 4 bases. This CDR3 is CASSSSGQGAGNTIYF. In nucleotides, the CDR3 is TGTGCCAGCAGCTCCTCGGGACAGGGAGCCGGAAACACCATATATTTT.

This chain joins TRBV19 and TRBJ2-5; 7 nucleotides match TRBD2. The length of the CDR3 is 13 residues. Germline V gene sequence: CDR1 LNHDA, CDR2 SQIVND (reference sequence). The J segment lost 3 bases and the V segment lost 7 bases, leaving 5 bases of the junction unmatched. For the CDR3, the DNA is TGTGCCAGTAATAGCGGGTTAAAAGAGACCCAGTACTTC. It specifies CASNSGLKETQYF.

The chain employs TRBV2 and TRBJ2-2; 8 nucleotides match TRBD2. The ends lost 6 bases at V and 0 bases at J; junction bases unmatched: 9. There are 17 residues in the CDR3. Germline V CDR1 and CDR2: SNHLY, FYNNEI. CDR3 region: CASRGDPSGPNTGELFF. CDR3 nucleotide sequence: TGTGCCAGCAGAGGGGACCCTAGCGGGCCGAACACCGGGGAGCTGTTTTTT.

V gene TRBV4-2 combines with J gene TRBJ1-2; no clear D gene. V was cut by 0 bases and J by 7 bases, with 18 bases left in between. Per the germline V gene, CDR1 is LGHNA and CDR2 is YNFKEQ. This CDR3 contains 16 residues. The chain's CDR3 is CASSQESVGRLSGYTF. In DNA, the CDR3 is TGTGCCAGCAGCCAAGAATCGGTTGGCAGGCTCTCTGGCTACACCTTC.